The 28 T cell receptor beta chains below were found in one sample sequenced in a study of blood T cells in healthy people across ages. Together with a sample-barcoded 5' primer, a J-beta primer mix was included in a second PCR lasting about 7 to 12 cycles. TCRdb reprocessed the 5' RACE reads via MiXCR and lists one record per CDR3 protein. The table lists roughly 800,000 distinct CDR3 sequences, roughly 25% of them singletons. This sample also appeared in a second study, on T cells of mothers and their children.

Sequences were obtained from blood. The receptors stem from a boy between 5 and 17 years old in good health.

The chain has TRBV10-3 and TRBJ1-1; possibly TRBD1 for D (5 bases). From germline, CDR1 is ENHRY and CDR2 SYGVKD. V lost 4 bases, J lost 4 bases, and 7 bases lay in between. CDR3 length equals 12 residues. CDR3 protein: CAISAGLTEAFF. In nucleotides, the CDR3 is TGTGCCATCAGTGCAGGGCTCACTGAAGCTTTCTTT.

The chain couples TRBV3-1 to TRBJ2-1; no clear D gene. V was pared by 0 bases and J by 7 bases, with 10 bases between. Germline assignment: CDR1 LGHDT and CDR2 YNNKEL (reference sequence). This CDR3 is 14 amino acids long. The CDR3 here is CASSQDPGKNEQFF. CDR3 DNA sequence: TGTGCCAGCAGCCAAGATCCCGGTAAAAATGAGCAGTTCTTC.

This clonotype was detected only a few times. This chain links TRBV5-1 with TRBJ2-2; no reliable D call. Trimming cost V 4 bases and J 6 bases, with 13 bases left between them. Germline CDR1 is SGHRS and CDR2 is YFSETQ. The CDR3 is made up of 14 amino acids. This CDR3 reads CASSEALVPGELFF. The CDR3 region has the DNA TGCGCCAGCAGCGAAGCGTTGGTCCCCGGGGAGCTGTTTTTT.

The rearrangement links TRBV28 to TRBJ2-5; D is unresolved. The J call may be wrong; the DNA end is better matched by TRBJ2-1. This CDR3 comprises 11 residues. Per the germline V gene, CDR1 is MDHEN and CDR2 is SYDVKM. Written as DNA, the CDR3 is TGTGCCAGCAGGACTTACAATGAGCAGTTCTTC. It encodes CASRTYNEQFF.

In nucleotides, the CDR3 is TGTGCCAGCAGTTGGACAGGTGGCGGAGGGGCCAACGTCCTGACTTTC. Its translation is CASSWTGGGGANVLTF. The chain carries TRBV25-1 and TRBJ2-6, with 7 bases aligning to TRBD1. V lost 5 bases to trimming and J lost 4 bases; unmatched junction nucleotides: 8. The CDR3 contains 16 residues. Per germline, CDR1 MGHDK and CDR2 SYGVNS.

A remark on this clonotype: One end of the junction fails to match germline, which may point to a read error. The chain employs TRBV7-7 and TRBJ2-1; D is perhaps TRBD1 (6 bases). The J call may be faulty, since TRBJ2-7 better matches the DNA end. Germline V gives CDR1 SSHAT, CDR2 FNYEAQ (reference sequence). This CDR3 spans 15 amino acids. CDR3 amino acids: CASSLDQGTSYEQYF. The CDR3 DNA follows: TGTGCTAGCAGCTTAGACCAGGGGACCTCCTACGAGCAGTACTTC.

The DNA of the CDR3 is TGCAGCGTTGTTGGGGGGGGACACCCTTCCGTGCAGTACTTC. Amino acid sequence: CSVVGGGHPSVQYF. The gene calls are TRBV29-1 and TRBJ2-7, with D possibly matching TRBD2 (7 bases). Trimming took off 4 bases at V and 9 bases at J, with 22 bases between the two ends. Germline-derived CDR1 and CDR2 are SQVTM and ANQGSEA. This CDR3 spans 14 amino acids.

A single count supports this clonotype. The DNA for the CDR3 is TGTGCCAGCTGCTTGGGACTAGCGGGGGGTCGTGAGCAGTTCTTC. Protein product: CASCLGLAGGREQFF. The chain couples TRBV12-3 or TRBV12-4 to TRBJ2-1, with 15 nucleotides matching TRBD2. Trimming at V came to 8 bases and at J to 9 bases, leaving 8 bases not matched to a gene. This CDR3 contains 15 residues.

Note on this clonotype: The junction does not match germline at one end; this may be a read error. J is TRBJ1-1 and V is TRBV3-1; tentative D call: TRBD1 (5 bases). The CDR3 loop spans 14 amino acids. From germline, CDR1 is LGHDT and CDR2 YNNKEL (reference sequence). Written as DNA, the CDR3 is TGTGCCAGCGGCCAAGAAGGGGAGGGAGGTTCGGCTTTCTTT. Translation: CASGQEGEGGSAFF.

This clonotype has more than one count but fewer than ten. This rearrangement joins TRBV29-1 to TRBJ2-5; a weak D match, TRBD1 (5 bases). CDR1 SQVTM and CDR2 ANQGSEA come from the germline V gene. Trimming left V 1 base short and J 4 bases short, with 13 bases between. The CDR3 contains 14 residues. In nucleotides, the CDR3 is TGCAGCGTTGAAGCCTCAGGGATTGGAGAGACCCAGTACTTC. The encoded protein is CSVEASGIGETQYF. Full variable domain (rest looked up from reference TRBV29-1 and TRBJ2-5): SAVISQKPSRDICQRGTSLTIQCQVDSQVTMMFWYRQQPGQSLTLIATANQGSEATYESGFVIDKFPISRPNLTFSTLTVSNMSPEDSSIYLCSVEASGIGETQYFGPGTRLLVL.

This chain uses TRBV11-3 with TRBJ2-2, with D tentatively TRBD2 (6 bases). V lost 4 bases to trimming and J lost 1 base, with 16 bases between them. Germline CDR1 and CDR2: SGHNT and YENEEA. CDR3 size: 17 residues. The DNA of the CDR3 is TGTGCCAGCAGCTCGGAGGGATGGGGGAGGAACACCGGGGAGCTGTTTTTT. Translation gives CASSSEGWGRNTGELFF.

This clonotype was counted a few times. The V and J genes are TRBV14 and TRBJ2-3, with D maybe TRBD2 (5 bases). CDR1 SGHDN and CDR2 FVKESK come from the germline V gene. The CDR3 loop spans 14 amino acids. V was cut by 1 base and J by 1 base, with 6 bases left in between. The CDR3 here is CASSQVGGTDTQYF. CDR3 coding DNA: TGTGCCAGCAGCCAAGTCGGGGGCACAGATACGCAGTATTTT.

The V call is TRBV5-1, the J call TRBJ2-2; 9 bases are shared with TRBD1. Losses at the gene ends were 1 base for V and 4 bases for J; bases not matched to a gene: 2. The V gene's germline CDR1 is SGHRS and CDR2 YFSETQ. CDR3 length: 15 residues. The CDR3, as DNA: TGCGCCAGCAGCTTGATGACAGGGGGCACCGGGGAGCTGTTTTTT. This codes for CASSLMTGGTGELFF.

V is TRBV2 and J is TRBJ2-6; D call uncertain. V shed 5 bases and J shed 0 bases, with 11 bases lying between them. This CDR3 is built from 16 residues. Germline CDR1 SNHLY, CDR2 FYNNEI. The CDR3 coding sequence is TGTGCCAGCAGTCGCGACGCCCACTCTGGGGCCAACGTCCTGACTTTC. Translation: CASSRDAHSGANVLTF.

J is TRBJ2-2 and V is TRBV9, with 7 bases lining up with TRBD1. Germline CDR1 SGDLS, CDR2 YYNGEE. J was trimmed by 4 bases and V by 0 bases; bases with no gene match: 3. The CDR3 loop spans 15 amino acids. The CDR3 region is CASSVGGQLTGELFF. CDR3 nucleotides: TGTGCCAGCAGCGTAGGGGGACAGCTCACCGGGGAGCTGTTTTTT.

This clonotype has more than one count but fewer than ten. The J gene is TRBJ2-2, the V gene TRBV15, with a tentative D call TRBD1 (6 bases). V was shortened by 3 bases and J by 7 bases, with 18 bases between the two germline ends. The CDR3 length is 16 residues. Per germline, CDR1 LNHNV and CDR2 YYDKDF (reference sequence). DNA of the CDR3: TGTGCCACCAGCAGCTACGACAGGCTAGGGGGCGGGGAGCTGTTTTTT. This codes for CATSSYDRLGGGELFF.

The J gene is TRBJ1-1, the V gene TRBV3-1; no definite D call. The CDR3 is made up of 13 amino acids. The germline V and J ends were trimmed by 0 bases and 8 bases, with 10 bases remaining between them. Germline CDR1 is LGHDT and CDR2 is YNNKEL (reference sequence). This CDR3 reads CASSQEPPTEAFF. CDR3 coding DNA: TGTGCCAGCAGCCAAGAACCTCCGACAGAAGCTTTCTTT.

CDR3: CASTSDRVAYEQYF. CDR3 bases: TGTGCCAGCACCTCAGACAGGGTAGCATACGAGCAGTACTTC. The chain joins TRBV12-3 or TRBV12-4 to TRBJ2-7; 7 bases fit TRBD1. The CDR3 is 14 amino acids. The junction had 10 bases not matched to a gene; V was cut back by 7 bases and J by 4 bases.

Only a few counts were recorded for this clonotype. The chain has TRBV7-2 and TRBJ2-5, with 7 bases identical to TRBD2. With 5 bases clipped from V and 3 bases from J, the junction kept 21 bases outside the gene matches. This CDR3 is 19 amino acids long. Germline V gene lookup returns CDR1 SGHTA and CDR2 FQGNSA. The CDR3 coding sequence is TGTGCCAGCAGCCTACGGCGACTAGCTGTCAGGGTCGGAAAAGAGACCCAGTACTTC. Protein product: CASSLRRLAVRVGKETQYF. Combining the CDR3 with reference TRBV7-2 and TRBJ2-5 gives the whole variable domain GAGVSQSPSNKVTEKGKDVELRCDPISGHTALYWYRQSLGQGLEFLIYFQGNSAPDKSGLPSDRFSAERTGGSVSTLTIQRTQQEDSAVYLCASSLRRLAVRVGKETQYFGPGTRLLVL.

This clonotype was detected many times. The genes are TRBV9 and TRBJ2-7; weak D call: TRBD1 (5 bases). Germline V CDR1 and CDR2: SGDLS, YYNGEE. The CDR3 spans 15 residues. Trimming stripped 4 bases from V and 0 bases from J, with 14 bases between. The chain's CDR3 is CASSPPQGSSYEQYF. CDR3 coding DNA: TGTGCCAGCAGCCCCCCGCAGGGCAGCTCCTACGAGCAGTACTTC.

The gene calls are TRBV19 and TRBJ1-1, with a possible D match to TRBD1 (6 bases). Germline values: CDR1 LNHDA, CDR2 SQIVND (reference sequence). The CDR3 has 13 amino acids. The V end was cut by 9 bases, the J end by 0 bases, with 11 bases between. The CDR3 region is CASLGGMNTEAFF. The DNA of the CDR3 is TGTGCCAGCCTAGGGGGTATGAACACTGAAGCTTTCTTT.

This clonotype was detected a few times. The DNA for the CDR3 is TGCAGCGTTGAACTTCTAGCGGTTGGCTTCATCCAAGAGACCCAGTACTTC. It yields the protein CSVELLAVGFIQETQYF. V usage is TRBV29-1 and J usage is TRBJ2-5; 7 bases agree with TRBD2. CDR3 length: 17 residues. Per germline, CDR1 SQVTM and CDR2 ANQGSEA. The V and J ends lost 2 bases and 1 base, in that order; junction bases with no gene match: 13.

The genes are TRBV3-1 and TRBJ2-2, with D possibly TRBD1 on 5 matching bases. Germline V lookup: CDR1 LGHDT, CDR2 YNNKEL (reference sequence). The CDR3 is 16 residues long. V lost 0 bases and J lost 0, with 8 bases in between. The CDR3 reads CASSQDQGSNTGELFF. Written as DNA, the CDR3 is TGTGCCAGCAGCCAAGATCAGGGATCGAACACCGGGGAGCTGTTTTTT.

This clonotype was seen repeatedly, ten times or more. The chain carries TRBV18 and TRBJ2-2; D remains unclear. CDR1 KGHSH and CDR2 LQKENI come from the germline V gene. This CDR3 is 12 amino acids long. V was trimmed by 6 bases and J by 3 bases, leaving 5 bases between them. Here the CDR3 reads CASSEDTGELFF. In DNA, the CDR3 is TGTGCCAGCTCGGAAGACACCGGGGAGCTGTTTTTT.

This clonotype was observed a handful of times. J is TRBJ2-5 and V is TRBV24-1; the D is unclear. Trimming stripped 2 bases from V and 4 bases from J, with 10 bases between. The length of the CDR3 is 14 residues. Germline V lookup: CDR1 KGHDR, CDR2 SFDVKD. CDR3 DNA sequence: TGTGCCACCAGTGATTCTAGGAGCCCAGAGACCCAGTACTTC. Amino acid sequence: CATSDSRSPETQYF.

The CDR3 loop reads CASSLDGSRPYEQYF. For the CDR3, the DNA is TGTGCCAGCAGCTTAGACGGATCCCGGCCCTACGAGCAGTACTTC. The J gene is TRBJ2-5, the V gene TRBV5-6; no clear D. The J call may be in error: the DNA end matches TRBJ2-7 better. Looked up from germline, CDR1 is SGHDT and CDR2 is YYEEEE. The CDR3 consists of 15 residues.

Only a few counts were recorded for this clonotype. The V call is TRBV2, the J call TRBJ2-7; 9 bases map to TRBD1. Looked up from germline, CDR1 is SNHLY and CDR2 is FYNNEI. V was clipped by 6 bases and J by 5 bases; unmatched bases: 11. The CDR3 runs 15 residues. The CDR3 loop is CASSMDRGAGNEQYF. CDR3 nucleotides: TGTGCCAGCAGCATGGACAGGGGCGCTGGGAACGAGCAGTACTTC.

The gene calls are TRBV5-5 and TRBJ2-4, with 7 bases matching TRBD2. CDR1 and CDR2 from the germline V gene are SGHKS and YYEKEE (reference sequence). The CDR3 loop spans 15 amino acids. J lost 8 bases, V lost 0 bases, and 8 bases had no gene match. This chain's CDR3 is CASSLVEAGADIQYF. The CDR3, as DNA: TGTGCCAGCAGCTTGGTGGAGGCGGGAGCCGACATTCAGTACTTC.